What follows are 17 T cell receptor beta chains derived from one specimen sequenced in a study of Graves' ophthalmopathy and Graves' hyperthyroidism. Scientists amplified the TCR beta CDR3 regions from RNA transcripts. An initial RT-PCR round employing HTBI primers preceded a second-round multiplex PCR. Each CDR3 protein is one row after TCRdb ran MiXCR on the multiplex PCR reads. In the table there are 300,000 to 450,000 distinct CDR3 sequences, approximately 18% of which are singletons. The material sequenced was peripheral blood. The receptors derive from an adult woman with stable Graves' hyperthyroidism.

This clonotype was counted between two and nine times. V gene TRBV18 combines with J gene TRBJ1-2; a possible D gene is TRBD1 (6 bases). This CDR3 has 15 residues. Germline V gene sequence: CDR1 KGHSH, CDR2 LQKENI. The V gene lost 2 bases and the J gene lost 4 bases, with 14 bases spanning the gap. CDR3 DNA: TGTGCCAGCTCACCAATAGGACAGACCTCCTATGGCTACACCTTC. Translating it yields CASSPIGQTSYGYTF.

This clonotype was seen more than once but under ten times. The V call is TRBV19, the J call TRBJ2-7, with 7 bases fitting TRBD2. The CDR3 consists of 12 residues. V gave up 7 bases and J gave up 0 bases; unmatched junction bases: 0. CDR1 and CDR2 from the germline V gene are LNHDA and SQIVND (reference sequence). The CDR3 loop is CASTGGSYEQYF. In nucleotides, the CDR3 is TGTGCCAGTACGGGGGGCTCCTACGAGCAGTACTTC.

The sample holds many counts of this clonotype. The chain is built from TRBV5-5 and TRBJ2-7; D is possibly TRBD1 or TRBD2 (5 bases each). There are 14 residues in the CDR3. Trimming removed 3 bases at V and 2 bases at J, with 12 bases between. The germline gives CDR1 SGHKS, CDR2 YYEKEE (reference sequence). The CDR3 reads CASSWETATYEQYF. DNA for the CDR3: TGTGCCAGCAGCTGGGAGACAGCGACCTACGAGCAGTACTTC.

The rearrangement links TRBV5-1 to TRBJ2-7; possibly TRBD1 for D (6 bases). This CDR3 comprises 14 residues. Germline assignment: CDR1 SGHRS and CDR2 YFSETQ. With 5 bases removed from V and 5 bases from J, the gap between germline ends came to 17 bases. DNA for the CDR3: TGCGCCAGCAGTTTTGGGTGGACAGAGGACGAGCAGTACTTC. Its translation is CASSFGWTEDEQYF.

The table lists this clonotype with many counts. This chain joins TRBV5-1 and TRBJ1-3; D not certain. CDR1 is SGHRS and CDR2 is YFSETQ in the germline V gene. The germline V and J ends were trimmed by 1 base and 0 bases, with 11 bases remaining between them. The CDR3 length is 16 residues. The CDR3 protein is CASSLRQTGSGNTIYF. CDR3 nucleotide sequence: TGCGCCAGCAGCTTGAGGCAAACCGGCTCTGGAAACACCATATATTTT.

The sample holds many counts of this clonotype. V gene TRBV24-1 combines with J gene TRBJ2-7; maybe TRBD2 (5 bases). Germline V gene sequence: CDR1 KGHDR, CDR2 SFDVKD. Trimming left V 3 bases short and J 0 bases short, with 5 bases between. The CDR3 loop spans 13 amino acids. CDR3 DNA: TGTGCCACCAGTGATGGGAGCTCCTACGAGCAGTACTTC. This gives the protein CATSDGSSYEQYF.

This clonotype was recorded many times. V usage is TRBV28 and J usage is TRBJ2-7; a weak D match, TRBD1 (6 bases). The CDR3 loop spans 15 amino acids. The ends were cut back, 5 bases at V and 4 bases at J, with 18 bases in the middle. The germline gives CDR1 MDHEN, CDR2 SYDVKM. DNA for the CDR3: TGTGCCAGCAGTCCTACAGGTGGGGGCAGGTACGAGCAGTACTTC. It encodes CASSPTGGGRYEQYF. The complete variable domain, with remaining parts taken from reference TRBV28 and TRBJ2-7, reads DVKVTQSSRYLVKRTGEKVFLECVQDMDHENMFWYRQDPGLGLRLIYFSYDVKMKEKGDIPEGYSVSREKKERFSLILESASTNQTSMYLCASSPTGGGRYEQYFGPGTRLTVT.

This clonotype was found many times. The J gene is TRBJ2-5, the V gene TRBV28; TRBD2 matches 11 bases. With V trimmed by 3 bases and J by 3 bases, 9 bases remained unmatched. The CDR3 spans 17 residues. Germline values: CDR1 MDHEN, CDR2 SYDVKM. As DNA, the CDR3 is TGTGCCAGCAGTTTCCTGACCAGGGGACTAGCGGAAGAGACCCAGTACTTC. Protein product: CASSFLTRGLAEETQYF. The full variable domain, with the rest looked up from reference TRBV28 and TRBJ2-5, is DVKVTQSSRYLVKRTGEKVFLECVQDMDHENMFWYRQDPGLGLRLIYFSYDVKMKEKGDIPEGYSVSREKKERFSLILESASTNQTSMYLCASSFLTRGLAEETQYFGPGTRLLVL.

In this sample, this clonotype turned up a few times. Lacking the conserved final phenylalanine or tryptophan, this CDR3 likely reflects a read error. The chain couples TRBV18 to TRBJ1-2; TRBD1 might be the D (5 bases). This CDR3 is 15 amino acids long. Germline CDR1 and CDR2: KGHSH and LQKENI. The ends were cut back, 0 bases at V and 2 bases at J, with 10 bases in the middle. CDR3 nucleotides: TGTGCCAGCTCACCACCGAGGGCAGGGAACTATGGCTACACCCTC. As protein: CASSPPRAGNYGYTL.

This clonotype was counted many times. The chain is built from TRBV3-1 and TRBJ2-5; D is unresolved. Germline-derived CDR1 and CDR2 are LGHDT and YNNKEL (reference sequence). V lost 7 bases and J lost 3, with 15 bases in between. The CDR3 loop spans 14 amino acids. The CDR3: CASTPWGEKETQYF. The CDR3 DNA is TGTGCCAGCACCCCCTGGGGTGAGAAAGAGACCCAGTACTTC.

With respect to this clonotype: At one of its ends the junction is not consistent with the germline gene, which may arise from a read error. This chain joins TRBV28 and TRBJ2-4, with TRBD1 as a possible D gene (5 bases). CDR1 is MDHEN and CDR2 is SYDVKM in the germline V gene. The CDR3 is made up of 15 amino acids. The CDR3 spells CASSLPSGAKNIKYF. Written as DNA, the CDR3 is TGTGCCAGCAGTTTACCCAGTGGGGCCAAAAACATTAAGTACTTC.

This clonotype was observed a handful of times. The gene calls are TRBV5-1 and TRBJ2-7, with TRBD1 matching over 7 bases. J lost 5 bases, V lost 0 bases, and 5 bases had no gene match. Germline CDR1 and CDR2: SGHRS and YFSETQ. CDR3 length: 14 residues. The CDR3 bases are TGCGCCAGCAGCTTGGAAGGGGGCTTCGACGAGCAGTACTTC. This sequence encodes CASSLEGGFDEQYF.

The J gene is TRBJ2-7, the V gene TRBV5-1; 13 nucleotides match TRBD2. The CDR3 sequence is 16 residues long. V lost 2 bases and J lost 5; bases outside the gene matches: 7. Germline V CDR1 and CDR2: SGHRS, YFSETQ. The CDR3 here is CASSLGLAGAPHEQYF. The CDR3, as DNA: TGCGCCAGCAGCTTAGGACTAGCGGGAGCCCCCCACGAGCAGTACTTC.

In its sample, this clonotype was seen many times. This sequence joins TRBV6-2 or TRBV6-3 and TRBJ2-2, with TRBD2 matching over 13 bases. This CDR3 is built from 18 residues. Germline CDR1 and CDR2: MNHEY and SVGEGT. The ends lost 4 bases at V and 2 bases at J; junction bases unmatched: 7. The CDR3 nucleotides are TGTGCCAGCAGTTCCCCTCGGACTAGCGGGGGAAACACCGGGGAGCTGTTTTTT. Residues: CASSSPRTSGGNTGELFF.

This clonotype was seen at least ten times. The gene calls are TRBV6-2 or TRBV6-3 and TRBJ1-2; a weak D match, TRBD1 (5 bases). The V end lost 4 bases, the J end lost 4 bases, and 10 bases lay between the germline ends. Germline V lookup: CDR1 MNHEY, CDR2 SVGEGT. The CDR3 extends over 13 amino acids. DNA of the CDR3: TGTGCCAGCAGTTTTGGGACCGTCTATGGCTACACCTTC. Translation gives CASSFGTVYGYTF.

This clonotype was observed many times. Written as DNA, the CDR3 is TGTGCCAGCAGCTTGGCCCCGGGACACCAAGAGACCCAGTACTTC. Protein sequence: CASSLAPGHQETQYF. This chain joins TRBV7-8 and TRBJ2-5; the D call may be TRBD1 or TRBD2 (5 bases each). CDR1 and CDR2 from the germline V gene are SGHVS and FQNEAQ. This CDR3 region has 15 residues. V was cut by 3 bases and J by 0 bases, with 11 bases left in between.

This clonotype was seen a handful of times. An end of the junction differs from the germline gene, which may be a read error. V is TRBV7-9 and J is TRBJ2-5, with D unresolved. In germline, CDR1 is SEHNR, CDR2 FQNEAQ (reference sequence). The CDR3 consists of 16 residues. CDR3 in DNA: TGTGCCAGCAGCTTAGTGAGCACCAACCAACAAGAGACCAAGTACTTC. It specifies CASSLVSTNQQETKYF.